This is a list of T cell receptor beta chains from one sample in a study of regulatory T cells in long-lasting Graves disease. TCRdb itself ran the multiplex PCR reads through MiXCR, one entry per CDR3 protein. The sample holds 450,000 or so distinct CDR3 sequences, about a fifth seen once. This specimen consisted of peripheral blood mononuclear cells (PBMCs), obtained when the disease was refractory, from a patient treated with antithyroid drugs. The receptors were gathered from a female donor with Graves disease. CDR3s leave out the opening cysteine and the closing phenylalanine or tryptophan. The order of the fields is J gene, V gene, CDR3 protein.

TRBJ2-7 | TRBV10-3 | ASNPTNSPPGEQY
TRBJ2-7 | TRBV6-1 | ASSLLRISRQGFPYEQY
TRBJ1-1 | TRBV12-3/TRBV12-4 | ASSLGAPNTEAF
TRBJ2-7 | TRBV6-1 | ASRKLAEGPYEQY
TRBJ2-3 | TRBV29-1 | SVPDRGLEDTQY
TRBJ2-7 | TRBV6-9 | ASSYDPKSGRHASYEQY
TRBJ1-2 | TRBV9 | ASSTGGQGNYGYT
TRBJ1-6 | TRBV5-1 | ASSLVGNSPLH
TRBJ2-7 | TRBV6-7 | ASSYFTPGQKFREQY
TRBJ1-6 | TRBV5-1 | ASSLDSASGLH
TRBJ2-2 | TRBV7-3 | ASSTLAGGAGELF
TRBJ2-7 | TRBV6-1 | ASSPSTGPEQY
TRBJ2-7 | TRBV20-1 | SATRDNLYEQY
TRBJ1-1 | TRBV29-1 | SVEGDTEAF
TRBJ2-7 | TRBV6-1 | ASGAGREALREQY
TRBJ2-7 | TRBV19 | ATQGRDRDYEQY
TRBJ1-2 | TRBV4-3 | ASSQYAGEGYT
TRBJ2-7 | TRBV7-9 | ASRGETPSGSGVPYEQY
TRBJ2-5 | TRBV11-2 | ASSQDGGPGMQETQY
TRBJ1-1 | TRBV7-3 | ASSLRSEGVVGTEAF
TRBJ1-1 | TRBV11-2 | ASSLKVGRGVGNTEAF
TRBJ2-7 | TRBV5-1 | ASGGYPSSYEQY
TRBJ2-4 | TRBV27 | ASSFGQTLAKNIQY
TRBJ1-4 | TRBV6-1 | ASSETLVPGLF
TRBJ1-5 | TRBV25-1 | ASSETAGAQQPQH
TRBJ2-1 | TRBV6-5 | ASSYDRDPYNEQF
TRBJ2-7 | TRBV28 | ASSLLGTQAYEQY
TRBJ2-7 | TRBV5-6 | ASSLSGTGSYEQY
TRBJ2-7 | TRBV7-3 | ASSLTPVYEQY
TRBJ2-5 | TRBV6-1 | ARWTVFSPPKETQY
TRBJ2-7 | TRBV6-1 | ASILNYEQY
TRBJ2-7 | TRBV7-2 | ASRPGLAEVPS
TRBJ2-7 | TRBV3-1 | ASSQVGRDISYEQY
TRBJ2-2 | TRBV29-1 | SVGHQNTGELF
TRBJ2-7 | TRBV20-1 | SARDREDFSSHEQY
TRBJ1-6 | TRBV4-3 | ASSQARGASYNSPLH
TRBJ2-4 | TRBV2 | ASGLADQY
TRBJ2-7 | TRBV10-3 | AISESRAEQY
TRBJ2-1 | TRBV2 | ASSGEQGNEQF
TRBJ1-2 | TRBV24-1 | ATSDSILGQAGYGYT
TRBJ2-7 | TRBV6-1 | ASNQWGGAFSYEQY
TRBJ2-3 | TRBV12-3/TRBV12-4 | ASSLKGGPTSTDTQY
TRBJ2-3 | TRBV25-1 | ARPCTDTQY
TRBJ1-3 | TRBV2 | ASSEGGYSGNTIY
TRBJ2-7 | TRBV2 | ASRGLMGEQY
TRBJ2-4 | TRBV28 | ASSLLGGRAENIQY
TRBJ2-7 | TRBV6-1 | ASSPGRGSSYEQY
TRBJ1-5 | TRBV19 | ASSLTKGSSGQPQH
TRBJ1-2 | TRBV7-6 | ASSLEDGRRYT
TRBJ1-4 | TRBV7-9 | ASSRDPGHEKLF
TRBJ2-2 | TRBV10-1 | ASSEHGTGELF
TRBJ1-5 | TRBV20-1 | SASVLLWQGENQPQH